The entry below gives a single TCR beta chain sequence along with its context. Its antigen is unidentified. The data are from a study of a mutant IDH1 vaccine in newly diagnosed glioma. The CDR3 has 16 amino acids. Germline-derived CDR1 and CDR2 are MNHEY and SVGAGI. The germline V and J ends were trimmed by 2 bases and 7 bases, with 15 bases remaining between them. The assay was immunoSEQ multiplex PCR, and TCRdb's table has in-frame clones only and misses some. The sample records around 41,000 clones, 80% to 90% being singletons. Noted time point: week 35, safety follow-up. All doses held 300 ug of mutant IDH1 20-mer peptide, with topical imiquimod.

The specimen comprised PBMCs, sampled from a glioma patient whose treatment included an IDH1 peptide vaccine. The receptor's source is a man aged 40-49 years with glioma. V and J are TRBV6-5 and TRBJ1-6, with D perhaps TRBD1 (5 bases). The CDR3 sequence: CASSYRSVRDNSPLHF. CDR3 nucleotides: TGTGCCAGCAGTTACCGGTCTGTCAGGGACAATTCACCCCTCCACTTT.